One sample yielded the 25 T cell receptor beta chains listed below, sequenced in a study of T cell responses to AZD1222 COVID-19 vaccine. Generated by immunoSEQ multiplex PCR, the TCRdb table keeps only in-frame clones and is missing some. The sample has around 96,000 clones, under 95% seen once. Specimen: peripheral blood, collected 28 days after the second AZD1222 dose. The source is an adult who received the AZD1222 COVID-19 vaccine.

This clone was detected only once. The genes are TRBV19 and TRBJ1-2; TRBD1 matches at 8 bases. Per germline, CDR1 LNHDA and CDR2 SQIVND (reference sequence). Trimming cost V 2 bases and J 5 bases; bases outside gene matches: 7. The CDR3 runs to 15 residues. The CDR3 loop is CASSIYTGGIYGYTF. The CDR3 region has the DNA TGTGCCAGTAGTATATATACAGGGGGAATATATGGCTACACCTTC.

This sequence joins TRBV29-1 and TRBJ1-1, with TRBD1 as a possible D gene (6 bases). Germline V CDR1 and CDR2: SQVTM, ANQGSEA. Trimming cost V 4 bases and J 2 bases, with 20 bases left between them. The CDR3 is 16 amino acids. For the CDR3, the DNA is TGCAGCGTTGGAGCCCAGGGGAGTTTTTCTAACACTGAAGCTTTCTTT. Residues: CSVGAQGSFSNTEAFF. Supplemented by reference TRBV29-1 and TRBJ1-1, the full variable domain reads SAVISQKPSRDICQRGTSLTIQCQVDSQVTMMFWYRQQPGQSLTLIATANQGSEATYESGFVIDKFPISRPNLTFSTLTVSNMSPEDSSIYLCSVGAQGSFSNTEAFFGQGTRLTVV.

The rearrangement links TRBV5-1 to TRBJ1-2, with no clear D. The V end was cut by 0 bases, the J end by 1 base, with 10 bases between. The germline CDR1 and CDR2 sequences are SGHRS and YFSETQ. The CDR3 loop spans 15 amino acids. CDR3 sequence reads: CASSLGHPNNYGYTF. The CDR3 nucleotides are TGCGCCAGCAGCTTGGGACATCCTAATAACTATGGCTACACCTTC.

As DNA, the CDR3 is TGCAGCGTTTCAGGGGTGGCTTTTAGCGGTGAAGCTTTCTTT. Translation: CSVSGVAFSGEAFF. This chain links TRBV29-1 with TRBJ1-1; tentative D call: TRBD1 (6 bases). The CDR3 sequence is 14 residues long. The V end was cut by 5 bases, the J end by 7 bases, with 20 bases between. Germline V CDR1 and CDR2: SQVTM, ANQGSEA.

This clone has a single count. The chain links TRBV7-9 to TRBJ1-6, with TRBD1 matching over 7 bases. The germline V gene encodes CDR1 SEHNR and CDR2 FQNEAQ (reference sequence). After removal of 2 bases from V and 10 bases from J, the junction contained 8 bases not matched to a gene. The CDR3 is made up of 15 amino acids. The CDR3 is CASSLRQGVSSPLHF. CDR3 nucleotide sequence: TGTGCCAGCAGCTTACGACAGGGCGTAAGCTCACCCCTCCACTTT.

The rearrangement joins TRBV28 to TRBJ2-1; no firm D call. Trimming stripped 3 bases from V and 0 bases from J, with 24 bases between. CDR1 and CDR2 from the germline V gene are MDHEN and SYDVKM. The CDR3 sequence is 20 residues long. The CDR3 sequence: CASSFPLTGGKHSSYNEQFF. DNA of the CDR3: TGTGCCAGCAGTTTCCCCCTTACGGGCGGAAAACATAGCTCCTACAATGAGCAGTTCTTC.

In nucleotides, the CDR3 is TGTGCCAGCAGCCAAGATCCCCGGGTGGTTGGCTACACCTTC. This translates into CASSQDPRVVGYTF. This chain connects TRBV3-1 (or the pseudogene TRBV3-2) to TRBJ1-2, with no clear D. The length of the CDR3 is 14 residues. V lost 0 bases and J lost 7, with 12 bases in between. Germline V lookup: CDR1 LGHDT, CDR2 YNNKEL (reference sequence).

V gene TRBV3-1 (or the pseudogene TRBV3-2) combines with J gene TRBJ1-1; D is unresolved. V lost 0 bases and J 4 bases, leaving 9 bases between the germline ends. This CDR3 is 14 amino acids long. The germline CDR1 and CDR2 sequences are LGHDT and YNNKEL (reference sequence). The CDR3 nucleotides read TGTGCCAGCAGCCAAGAGTCGAGGAGCACTGAAGCTTTCTTT. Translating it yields CASSQESRSTEAFF.

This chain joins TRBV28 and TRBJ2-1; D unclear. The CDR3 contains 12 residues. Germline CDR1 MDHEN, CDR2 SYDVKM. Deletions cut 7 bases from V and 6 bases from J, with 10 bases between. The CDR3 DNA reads TGTGCCAGCACCTGGCGAGCCAATGAGCAGTTCTTC. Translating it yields CASTWRANEQFF.

The CDR3 coding sequence is TGTGCCAGCAGCTCGGGACGCACTCAGCCCCAGCATTTT. This sequence encodes CASSSGRTQPQHF. V gene TRBV6-5 combines with J gene TRBJ1-5; a weak D match, TRBD1 (5 bases). CDR3 length: 13 amino acids. Germline V gene sequence: CDR1 MNHEY, CDR2 SVGAGI. V was trimmed by 6 bases and J by 6 bases, leaving 12 bases between them.

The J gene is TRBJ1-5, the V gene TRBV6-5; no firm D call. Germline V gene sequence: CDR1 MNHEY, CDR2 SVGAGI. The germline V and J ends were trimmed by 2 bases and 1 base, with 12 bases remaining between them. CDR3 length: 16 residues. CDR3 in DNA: TGTGCCAGCAGTTACGGGCCCAGAGGGAGCAATCAGCCCCAGCATTTT. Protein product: CASSYGPRGSNQPQHF.

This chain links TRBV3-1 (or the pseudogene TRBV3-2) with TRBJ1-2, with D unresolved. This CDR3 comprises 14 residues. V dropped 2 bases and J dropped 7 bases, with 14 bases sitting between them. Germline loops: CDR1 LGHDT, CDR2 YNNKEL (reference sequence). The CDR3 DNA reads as TGTGCCAGCAGCCAACTGGGCCTCCCATCTGGCTACACCTTC. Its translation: CASSQLGLPSGYTF.

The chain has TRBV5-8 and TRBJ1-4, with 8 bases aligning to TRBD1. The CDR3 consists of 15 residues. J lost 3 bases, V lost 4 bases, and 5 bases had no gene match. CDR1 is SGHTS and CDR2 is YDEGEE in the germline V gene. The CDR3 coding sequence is TGTGCCAGCAGCCGGACAGGGACTTCTAATGAAAAACTGTTTTTT. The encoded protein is CASSRTGTSNEKLFF.

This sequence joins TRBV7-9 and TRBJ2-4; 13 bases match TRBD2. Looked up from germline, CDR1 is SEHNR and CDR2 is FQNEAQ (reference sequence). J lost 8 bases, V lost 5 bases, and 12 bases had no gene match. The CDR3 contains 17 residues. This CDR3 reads CASSPHGLAGEGHIQYF. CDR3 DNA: TGTGCCAGCAGCCCGCACGGACTAGCGGGAGAGGGTCACATTCAGTACTTC.

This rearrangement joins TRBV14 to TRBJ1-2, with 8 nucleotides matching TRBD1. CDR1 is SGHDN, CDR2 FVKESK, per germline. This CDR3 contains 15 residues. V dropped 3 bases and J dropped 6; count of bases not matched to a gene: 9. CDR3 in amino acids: CASSHPRGRGDGYTF. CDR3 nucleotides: TGTGCCAGCAGCCACCCCAGGGGGCGAGGGGATGGCTACACCTTC.

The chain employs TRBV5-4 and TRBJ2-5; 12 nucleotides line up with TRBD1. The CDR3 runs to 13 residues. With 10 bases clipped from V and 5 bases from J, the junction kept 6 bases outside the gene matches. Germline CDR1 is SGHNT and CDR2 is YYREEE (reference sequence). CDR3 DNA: TGTGCCGGCGGGACAGGGGGCGGGGAGACCCAGTACTTC. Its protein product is CAGGTGGGETQYF.

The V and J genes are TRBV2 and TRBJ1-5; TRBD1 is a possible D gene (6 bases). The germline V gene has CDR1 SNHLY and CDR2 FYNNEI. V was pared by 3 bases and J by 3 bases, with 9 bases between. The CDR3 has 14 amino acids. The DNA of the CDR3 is TGTGCCAGCAGTGATCGGACAGTCAATCAGCCCCAGCATTTT. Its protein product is CASSDRTVNQPQHF. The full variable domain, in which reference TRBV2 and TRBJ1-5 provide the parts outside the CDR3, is EPEVTQTPSHQVTQMGQEVILRCVPISNHLYFYWYRQILGQKVEFLVSFYNNEISEKSEIFDDQFSVERPDGSNFTLKIRSTKLEDSAMYFCASSDRTVNQPQHFGDGTRLSIL.

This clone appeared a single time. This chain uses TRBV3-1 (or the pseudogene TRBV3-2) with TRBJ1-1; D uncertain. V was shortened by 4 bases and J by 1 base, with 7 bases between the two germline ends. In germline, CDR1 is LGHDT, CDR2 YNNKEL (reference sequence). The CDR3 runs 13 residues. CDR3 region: CASSPDGNTEAFF. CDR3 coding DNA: TGTGCCAGCAGCCCGGATGGGAACACTGAAGCTTTCTTT.

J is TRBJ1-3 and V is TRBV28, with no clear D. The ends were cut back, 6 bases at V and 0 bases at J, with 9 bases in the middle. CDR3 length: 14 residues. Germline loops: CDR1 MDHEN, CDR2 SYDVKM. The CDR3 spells CASRIRSSGNTIYF. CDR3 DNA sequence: TGTGCCAGCAGAATACGAAGCTCTGGAAACACCATATATTTT.

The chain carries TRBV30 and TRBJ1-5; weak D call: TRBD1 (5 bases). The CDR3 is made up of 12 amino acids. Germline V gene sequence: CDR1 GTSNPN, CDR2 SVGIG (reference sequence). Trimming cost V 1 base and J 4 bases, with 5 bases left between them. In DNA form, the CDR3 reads TGTGCCTGGAGTGACAGGAATCAGCCCCAGCATTTT. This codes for CAWSDRNQPQHF.

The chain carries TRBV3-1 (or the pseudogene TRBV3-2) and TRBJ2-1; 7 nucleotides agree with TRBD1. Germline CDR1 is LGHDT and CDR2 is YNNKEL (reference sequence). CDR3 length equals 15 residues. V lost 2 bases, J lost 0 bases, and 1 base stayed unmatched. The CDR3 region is CASSQTGASYNEQFF. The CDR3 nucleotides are TGTGCCAGCAGCCAAACAGGGGCCTCCTACAATGAGCAGTTCTTC.

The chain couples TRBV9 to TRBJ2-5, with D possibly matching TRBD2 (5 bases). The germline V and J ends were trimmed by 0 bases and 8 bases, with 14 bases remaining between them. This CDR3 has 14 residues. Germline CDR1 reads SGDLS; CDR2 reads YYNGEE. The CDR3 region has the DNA TGTGCCAGCAGCGTAGAACGGGCGGGTCCAACCCAGTACTTC. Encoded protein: CASSVERAGPTQYF. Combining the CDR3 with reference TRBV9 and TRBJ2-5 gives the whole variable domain DSGVTQTPKHLITATGQRVTLRCSPRSGDLSVYWYQQSLDQGLQFLIQYYNGEERAKGNILERFSAQQFPDLHSELNLSSLELGDSALYFCASSVERAGPTQYFGPGTRLLVL.

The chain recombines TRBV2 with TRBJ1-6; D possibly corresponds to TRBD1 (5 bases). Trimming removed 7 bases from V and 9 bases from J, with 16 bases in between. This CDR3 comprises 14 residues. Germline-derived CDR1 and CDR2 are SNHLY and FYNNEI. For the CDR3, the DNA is TGTGCCAGCACCCCGGGACTGTCTCGTTCACCCCTCCACTTT. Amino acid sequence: CASTPGLSRSPLHF.

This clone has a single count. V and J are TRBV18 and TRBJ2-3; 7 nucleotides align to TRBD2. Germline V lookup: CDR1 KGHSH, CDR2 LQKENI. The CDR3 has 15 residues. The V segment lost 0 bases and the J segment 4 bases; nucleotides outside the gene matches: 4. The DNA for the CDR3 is TGTGCCAGCTCACCACCGGCGAGCGGGGCAGATACGCAGTATTTT. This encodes CASSPPASGADTQYF.

The CDR3 reads CASSIDSVNSLEQYF. Here the CDR3 DNA reads TGTGCCAGTAGTATAGATAGCGTTAACTCCCTCGAGCAGTACTTC. The chain couples TRBV19 to TRBJ2-7; D possibly corresponds to TRBD2 (5 bases). Between the trimmed V and J ends, which lost 0 bases and 6 bases, there was a span of 15 bases. Germline V gene data show CDR1 as LNHDA and CDR2 as SQIVND (reference sequence). The length of the CDR3 is 15 residues.